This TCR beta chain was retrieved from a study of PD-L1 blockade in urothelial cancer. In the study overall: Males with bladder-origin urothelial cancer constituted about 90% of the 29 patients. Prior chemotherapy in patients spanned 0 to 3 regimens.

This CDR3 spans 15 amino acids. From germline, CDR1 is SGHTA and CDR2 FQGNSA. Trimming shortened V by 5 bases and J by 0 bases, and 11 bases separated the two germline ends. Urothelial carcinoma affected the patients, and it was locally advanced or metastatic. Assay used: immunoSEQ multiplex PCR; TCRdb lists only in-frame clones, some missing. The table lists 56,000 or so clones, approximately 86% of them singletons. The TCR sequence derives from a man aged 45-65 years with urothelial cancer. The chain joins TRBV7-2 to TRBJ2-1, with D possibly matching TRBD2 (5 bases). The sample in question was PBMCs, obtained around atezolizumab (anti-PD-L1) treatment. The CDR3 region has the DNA TGTGCCAGCAGCCCTCGGACTGCCTCCTACAATGAGCAGTTCTTC. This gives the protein CASSPRTASYNEQFF.